This T cell receptor beta chain was sequenced for a study of monozygotic twins with cystic fibrosis. Looking at the study overall: Approximately 2.8 micrograms of fragmented DNA underwent approximately 15 PCR cycles for library preparation.

A remark on this clone: Its antigen is not known.

Whole-study results and caveats: Low clonality (median around 0.009) suggested a mostly naive repertoire. Shared CDR3 numbers were not associated with age, concordance or severity. Monozygotic CF twins shared more identical nucleotide clonotypes than unrelated patients.

The CDR3 contains 15 residues. The ends lost 4 bases at V and 7 bases at J; junction bases unmatched: 6. From germline, CDR1 is LNHDA and CDR2 SQIVND (reference sequence). Sequenced by immunoSEQ multiplex PCR; TCRdb stores in-frame clones only, minus some. Of around 10,000 clones in the sample, approximately 99.4% were seen once. The sequencing input was blood. The rearrangement uses TRBV19 and TRBJ2-7; TRBD2 matches 14 bases. This receptor was obtained from a man aged 18 to 30 with cystic fibrosis. CDR3 residues: CASSTGTSGGREQYF. The CDR3 DNA reads TGTGCCAGTAGTACAGGGACTAGCGGGGGACGGGAGCAGTACTTC.